This TCR beta chain was sequenced during a study of T cells in Graves' hyperthyroidism and ophthalmopathy. CDR3 length: 13 amino acids. The ends were cut back, 3 bases at V and 5 bases at J, with 8 bases in the middle. CDR1 and CDR2 from the germline V gene are SGHRS and YFSETQ. Authors of the study amplified TCR beta CDR3 regions from RNA transcripts. First-round RT-PCR of the TCR CDR3 relied on the HTBI primer set. Using its own MiXCR run on the multiplex PCR reads, TCRdb lists one record per CDR3 protein. The sample shows 160,000 or so distinct CDR3 sequences, about 9.4% of them seen only once. Pregnant or lactating patients were excluded, as were those with uncontrolled infection or other autoimmune disease. Sampled blood dates from first hyperthyroidism diagnosis, and it precedes any ophthalmopathy symptoms.

The specimen sequenced was blood. The sequence was collected from a woman between 18 and 29 years old with Graves' hyperthyroidism that later progressed to Graves' ophthalmopathy. The chain uses TRBV5-1 and TRBJ2-2, with a tentative D call TRBD1 (6 bases). DNA of the CDR3: TGCGCCAGCAGCTCCGGACAGACCGGGGAGCTGTTTTTT. It encodes CASSSGQTGELFF.